Shown below are 8 T cell receptor beta chains from a single sample sequenced in a study of T cell repertoires in cytomegalovirus infection. No antigen has been assigned to these receptors. TCRdb itself ran the reads through MiXCR, one entry per CDR3 protein. Of about 920,000 distinct CDR3 sequences in the sample, around 30% were seen once. Material: cultured CD8+ T cells from PBMCs, obtained from culture after CMV antigen stimulation. The source of these receptors is a human donor in good health (CMV status not recorded). Some clones in this sample may be carry-over from other donors' samples.

In this sample, this clonotype turned up a few times. J is TRBJ1-5 and V is TRBV19; D gene unclear. CDR3 length equals 16 residues. With 4 bases removed from V and 0 bases from J, the gap between germline ends came to 13 bases. Germline V CDR1 and CDR2: LNHDA, SQIVND (reference sequence). CDR3 region: CASSNWQSYSNQPQHF. CDR3 DNA: TGTGCCAGTAGTAATTGGCAGAGTTATAGCAATCAGCCCCAGCATTTT.

V usage is TRBV6-6 and J usage is TRBJ1-5; 9 positions agree with TRBD1. Trimming cost V 4 bases and J 7 bases; bases outside gene matches: 8. CDR1 is MNHNY, CDR2 SVGAGI, per germline (reference sequence). The CDR3 spans 15 residues. The CDR3 sequence: CASSSPADRGQPQHF. The DNA for the CDR3 is TGTGCCAGCAGTTCCCCCGCGGACAGGGGACAGCCCCAGCATTTT.

The chain carries TRBV5-1 and TRBJ2-7; the D gene is possibly TRBD2 (6 bases). The CDR3 has 13 amino acids. CDR1 SGHRS and CDR2 YFSETQ come from the germline V gene. Trimming removed 7 bases at V and 3 bases at J, with 14 bases between. The CDR3 nucleotides read TGCGCCAGCGCGAGCGGAGCGGGCTACGAGCAGTACGTC. This sequence encodes CASASGAGYEQYV.

This sequence joins TRBV18 and TRBJ1-5, with a tentative D call TRBD1 (5 bases). The CDR3 runs 14 residues. Germline CDR1 and CDR2: KGHSH and LQKENI. The V and J ends lost 4 bases and 6 bases respectively, with 13 bases between them. The CDR3 loop is CASSLGADAQPQHF. DNA of the CDR3: TGTGCCAGCTCACTAGGGGCTGATGCTCAGCCCCAGCATTTT.

As for this clonotype: The junction does not match germline at one end; this may be a read error. This chain joins TRBV2 and TRBJ1-1, with D uncertain. Germline CDR1 reads SNHLY; CDR2 reads FYNNEI. The CDR3 length is 11 residues. In DNA form, the CDR3 reads TGTGCCAGCAGTGAAGCGCAGGACGTTAACTTT. It yields the protein CASSEAQDVNF.

The chain links TRBV19 to TRBJ1-1; D unclear. Trimming took off 2 bases at V and 0 bases at J, with 4 bases between the two ends. Germline assignment: CDR1 LNHDA and CDR2 SQIVND (reference sequence). The CDR3 length is 13 residues. In nucleotides, the CDR3 is TGTGCCAGTAGTATATATATGAACACTGAAGCTTTCTTT. It codes for CASSIYMNTEAFF.

This clonotype was observed a handful of times. The chain has TRBV7-6 and TRBJ2-1; 16 nucleotides match TRBD2. This CDR3 is built from 18 residues. In germline, CDR1 is SGHVS, CDR2 FNYEAQ. The V gene end was trimmed by 4 bases and the J gene end by 7 bases; junction bases not matched to a gene: 10. The CDR3: CASSSPGLAGGLGNEQFF. In DNA form, the CDR3 reads TGTGCCAGCAGCTCTCCGGGACTAGCGGGGGGGCTAGGGAATGAGCAGTTCTTC.

This clonotype was counted only a few times. The genes are TRBV27 and TRBJ1-5; maybe TRBD1 (6 bases). In germline, CDR1 is MNHEY, CDR2 SMNVEV (reference sequence). The CDR3 is 15 residues long. Trimming removed 5 bases at V and 4 bases at J, with 15 bases between. The CDR3 DNA reads TGTGCCAGCAGTCCAGCGGGACACCTAAATCAGCCCCAGCATTTT. Translated: CASSPAGHLNQPQHF.